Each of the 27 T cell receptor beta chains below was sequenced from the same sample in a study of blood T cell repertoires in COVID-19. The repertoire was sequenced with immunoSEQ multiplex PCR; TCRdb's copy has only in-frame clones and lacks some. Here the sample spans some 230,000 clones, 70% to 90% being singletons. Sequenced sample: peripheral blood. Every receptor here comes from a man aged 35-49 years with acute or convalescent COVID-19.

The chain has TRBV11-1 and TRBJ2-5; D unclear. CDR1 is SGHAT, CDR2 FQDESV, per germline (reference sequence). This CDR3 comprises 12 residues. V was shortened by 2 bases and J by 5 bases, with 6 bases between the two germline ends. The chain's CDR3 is CASSLSRETQYF. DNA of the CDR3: TGTGCCAGCAGCTTATCTCGGGAGACCCAGTACTTC.

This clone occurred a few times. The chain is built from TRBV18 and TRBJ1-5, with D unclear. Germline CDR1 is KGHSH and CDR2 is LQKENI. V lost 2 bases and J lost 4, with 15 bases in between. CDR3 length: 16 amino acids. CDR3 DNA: TGTGCCAGCTCACCATTCCCGCCCCAGAGGAATCAGCCCCAGCATTTT. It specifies CASSPFPPQRNQPQHF. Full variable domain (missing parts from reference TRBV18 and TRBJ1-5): NAGVMQNPRHLVRRRGQEARLRCSPMKGHSHVYWYRQLPEEGLKFMVYLQKENIIDESGMPKERFSAEFPKEGPSILRIQQVVRGDSAAYFCASSPFPPQRNQPQHFGDGTRLSIL.

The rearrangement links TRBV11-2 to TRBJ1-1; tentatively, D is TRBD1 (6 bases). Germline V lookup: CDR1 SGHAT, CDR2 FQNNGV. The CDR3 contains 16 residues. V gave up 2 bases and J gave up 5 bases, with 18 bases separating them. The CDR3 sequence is CASSLITQGRGTEAFF. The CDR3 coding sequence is TGTGCCAGCAGCTTAATAACCCAGGGGAGGGGGACTGAAGCTTTCTTT.

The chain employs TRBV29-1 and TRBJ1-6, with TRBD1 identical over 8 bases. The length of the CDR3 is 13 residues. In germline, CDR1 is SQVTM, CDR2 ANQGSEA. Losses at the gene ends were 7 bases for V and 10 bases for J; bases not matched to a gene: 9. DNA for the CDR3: TGCAGCGCACAGGACAGGGAAGGATCACCCCTCCACTTT. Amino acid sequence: CSAQDREGSPLHF.

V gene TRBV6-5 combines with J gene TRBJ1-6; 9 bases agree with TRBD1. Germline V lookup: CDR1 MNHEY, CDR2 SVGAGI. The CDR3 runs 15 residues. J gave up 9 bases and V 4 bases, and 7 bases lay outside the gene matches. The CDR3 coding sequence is TGTGCCAGCAGTTCCGGGACAGGGCTTTTTTCACCCCTCCACTTT. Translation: CASSSGTGLFSPLHF.

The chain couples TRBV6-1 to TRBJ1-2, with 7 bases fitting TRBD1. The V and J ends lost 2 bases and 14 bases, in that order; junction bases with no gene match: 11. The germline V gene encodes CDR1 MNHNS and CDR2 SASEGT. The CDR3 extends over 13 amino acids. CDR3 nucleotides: TGTGCCAGCAGTGAACTACTGACAGGGTTACAGACCTTC. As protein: CASSELLTGLQTF.

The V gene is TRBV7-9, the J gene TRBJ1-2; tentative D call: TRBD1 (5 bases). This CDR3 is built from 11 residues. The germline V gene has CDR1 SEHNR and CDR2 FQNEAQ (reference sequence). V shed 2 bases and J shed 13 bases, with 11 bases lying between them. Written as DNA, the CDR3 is TGTGCCAGCAGCTTACAGGGCCCGAGCACCTTC. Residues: CASSLQGPSTF.

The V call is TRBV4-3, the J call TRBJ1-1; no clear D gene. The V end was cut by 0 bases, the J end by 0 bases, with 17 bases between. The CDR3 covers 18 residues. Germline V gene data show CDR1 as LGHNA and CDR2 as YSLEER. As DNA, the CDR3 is TGCGCCAGCAGCCAAGATCTGGGTGCAGGTCTCGTGAACACTGAAGCTTTCTTT. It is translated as CASSQDLGAGLVNTEAFF.

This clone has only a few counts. In DNA form, the CDR3 reads TGTGCCAGTAGTGACCGGGGGGAGACCCAGTACTTC. Translated, it gives CASSDRGETQYF. This chain joins TRBV19 and TRBJ2-5; a weak D match, TRBD2 (6 bases). Looked up from germline, CDR1 is LNHDA and CDR2 is SQIVND (reference sequence). Trimming removed 5 bases at V and 5 bases at J, with 9 bases between. This CDR3 contains 12 residues.

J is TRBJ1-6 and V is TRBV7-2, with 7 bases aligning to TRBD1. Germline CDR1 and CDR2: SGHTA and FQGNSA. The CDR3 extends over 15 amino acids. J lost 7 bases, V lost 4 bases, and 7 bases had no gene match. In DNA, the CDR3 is TGTGCCAGCAGCTGGCGACAGGGTAGGAATTCACCCCTCCACTTT. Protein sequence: CASSWRQGRNSPLHF. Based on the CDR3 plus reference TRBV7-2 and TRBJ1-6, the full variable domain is GAGVSQSPSNKVTEKGKDVELRCDPISGHTALYWYRQSLGQGLEFLIYFQGNSAPDKSGLPSDRFSAERTGGSVSTLTIQRTQQEDSAVYLCASSWRQGRNSPLHFGNGTRLTVT.

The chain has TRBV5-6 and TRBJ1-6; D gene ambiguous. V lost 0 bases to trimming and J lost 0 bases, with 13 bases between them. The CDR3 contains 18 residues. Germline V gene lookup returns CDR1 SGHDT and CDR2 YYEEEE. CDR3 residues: CASSLAGQRSSYNSPLHF. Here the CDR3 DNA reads TGTGCCAGCAGCTTGGCGGGCCAGCGGAGCTCCTATAATTCACCCCTCCACTTT.

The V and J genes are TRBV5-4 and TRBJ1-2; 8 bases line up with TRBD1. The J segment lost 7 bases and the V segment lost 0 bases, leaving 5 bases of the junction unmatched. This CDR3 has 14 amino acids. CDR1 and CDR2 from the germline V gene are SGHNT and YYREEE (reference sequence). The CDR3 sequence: CASSLGGQVRGYTF. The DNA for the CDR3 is TGTGCCAGCAGCTTGGGGGGACAGGTCCGTGGCTACACCTTC.

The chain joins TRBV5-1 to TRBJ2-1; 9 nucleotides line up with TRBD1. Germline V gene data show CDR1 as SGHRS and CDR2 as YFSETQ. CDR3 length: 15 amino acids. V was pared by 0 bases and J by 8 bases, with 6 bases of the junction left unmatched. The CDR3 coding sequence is TGCGCCAGCAGCTTGGCGACAGGGGGTATCGATGAGCAGTTCTTC. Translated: CASSLATGGIDEQFF.

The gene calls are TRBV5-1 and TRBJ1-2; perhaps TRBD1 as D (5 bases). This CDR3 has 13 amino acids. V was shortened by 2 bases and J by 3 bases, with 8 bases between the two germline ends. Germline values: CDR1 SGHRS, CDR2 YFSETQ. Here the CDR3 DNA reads TGCGCCAGCAGCTTCCAGGGTGACTATGGCTACACCTTC. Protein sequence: CASSFQGDYGYTF.

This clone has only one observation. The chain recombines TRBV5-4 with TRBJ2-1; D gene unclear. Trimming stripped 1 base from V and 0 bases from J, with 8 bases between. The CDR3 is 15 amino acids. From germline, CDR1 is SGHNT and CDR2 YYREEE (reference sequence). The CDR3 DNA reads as TGTGCCAGCAGCTTGATGCTAAGCTCCTACAATGAGCAGTTCTTC. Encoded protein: CASSLMLSSYNEQFF.

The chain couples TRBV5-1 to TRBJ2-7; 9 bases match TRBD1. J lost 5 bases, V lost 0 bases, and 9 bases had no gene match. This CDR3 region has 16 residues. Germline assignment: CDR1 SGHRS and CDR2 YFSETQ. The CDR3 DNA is TGCGCCAGCAGCTTGGCGGCTTGGAGGACAGGGGACGAGCAGTACTTC. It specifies CASSLAAWRTGDEQYF.

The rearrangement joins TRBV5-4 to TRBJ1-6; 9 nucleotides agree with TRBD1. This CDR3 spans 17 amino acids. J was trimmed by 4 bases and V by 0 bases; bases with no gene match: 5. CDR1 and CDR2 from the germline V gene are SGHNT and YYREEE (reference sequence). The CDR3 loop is CASSLGGQGGYNSPLHF. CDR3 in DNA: TGTGCCAGCAGCTTGGGGGGACAGGGAGGTTATAATTCACCCCTCCACTTT.

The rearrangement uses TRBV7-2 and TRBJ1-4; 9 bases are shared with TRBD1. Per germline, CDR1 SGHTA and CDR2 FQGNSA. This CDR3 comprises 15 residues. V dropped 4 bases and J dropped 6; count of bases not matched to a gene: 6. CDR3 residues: CASSSLGQGDEKLFF. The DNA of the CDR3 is TGTGCCAGCAGCTCCCTGGGACAGGGAGATGAAAAACTGTTTTTT.

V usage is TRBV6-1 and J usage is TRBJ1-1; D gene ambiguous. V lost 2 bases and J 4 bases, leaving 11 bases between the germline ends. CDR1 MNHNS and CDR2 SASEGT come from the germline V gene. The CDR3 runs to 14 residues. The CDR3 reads CASSEQPGVTEAFF. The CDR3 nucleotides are TGTGCCAGCAGTGAACAACCCGGGGTCACTGAAGCTTTCTTT.

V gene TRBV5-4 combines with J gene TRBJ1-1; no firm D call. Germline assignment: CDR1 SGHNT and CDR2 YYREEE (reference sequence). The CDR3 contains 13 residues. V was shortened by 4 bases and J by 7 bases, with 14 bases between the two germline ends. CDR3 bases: TGTGCCAGCAGCGGTGCCACGGTTCGTGAAGCTTTCTTT. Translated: CASSGATVREAFF.

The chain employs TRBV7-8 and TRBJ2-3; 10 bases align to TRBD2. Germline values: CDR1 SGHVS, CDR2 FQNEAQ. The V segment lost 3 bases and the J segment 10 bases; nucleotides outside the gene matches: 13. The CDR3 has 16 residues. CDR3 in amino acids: CASSLAGGSGGTPQYF. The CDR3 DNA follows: TGTGCCAGCAGCTTGGCCGGTGGTAGCGGGGGGACCCCGCAGTATTTT. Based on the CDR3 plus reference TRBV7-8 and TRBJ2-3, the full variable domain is GAGVSQSPRYKVAKRGQDVALRCDPISGHVSLFWYQQALGQGPEFLTYFQNEAQLDKSGLPSDRFFAERPEGSVSTLKIQRTQQEDSAVYLCASSLAGGSGGTPQYFGPGTRLTVL.

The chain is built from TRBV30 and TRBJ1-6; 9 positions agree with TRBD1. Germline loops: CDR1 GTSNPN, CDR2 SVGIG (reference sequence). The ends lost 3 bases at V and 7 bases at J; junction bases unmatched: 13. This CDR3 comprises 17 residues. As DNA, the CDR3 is TGTGCCTGGAGGTCCCGGGACAGGGAACGGTGGAATTCACCCCTCCACTTT. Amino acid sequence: CAWRSRDRERWNSPLHF.

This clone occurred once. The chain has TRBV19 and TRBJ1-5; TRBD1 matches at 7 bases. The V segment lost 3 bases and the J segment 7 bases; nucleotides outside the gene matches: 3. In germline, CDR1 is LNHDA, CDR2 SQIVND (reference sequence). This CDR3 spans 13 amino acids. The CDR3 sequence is CASSMTGLQPQHF. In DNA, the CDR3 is TGTGCCAGTAGTATGACAGGGCTACAGCCCCAGCATTTT. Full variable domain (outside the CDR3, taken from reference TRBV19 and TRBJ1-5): DGGITQSPKYLFRKEGQNVTLSCEQNLNHDAMYWYRQDPGQGLRLIYYSQIVNDFQKGDIAEGYSVSREKKESFPLTVTSAQKNPTAFYLCASSMTGLQPQHFGDGTRLSIL.

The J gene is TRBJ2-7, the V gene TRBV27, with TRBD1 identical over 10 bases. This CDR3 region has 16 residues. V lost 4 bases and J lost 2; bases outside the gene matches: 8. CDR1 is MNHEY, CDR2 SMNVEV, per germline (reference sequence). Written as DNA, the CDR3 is TGTGCCAGCAGTTCGCCATCGGGACAGGGGACCTACGAGCAGTACTTC. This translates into CASSSPSGQGTYEQYF.

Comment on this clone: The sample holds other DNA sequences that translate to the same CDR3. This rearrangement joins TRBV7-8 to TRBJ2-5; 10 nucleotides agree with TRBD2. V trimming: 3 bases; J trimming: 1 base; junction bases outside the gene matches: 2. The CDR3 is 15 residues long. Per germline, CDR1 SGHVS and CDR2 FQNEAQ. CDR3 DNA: TGTGCCAGCAGCTTGCTAGCGGGGGCCCAAGAGACCCAGTACTTC. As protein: CASSLLAGAQETQYF.

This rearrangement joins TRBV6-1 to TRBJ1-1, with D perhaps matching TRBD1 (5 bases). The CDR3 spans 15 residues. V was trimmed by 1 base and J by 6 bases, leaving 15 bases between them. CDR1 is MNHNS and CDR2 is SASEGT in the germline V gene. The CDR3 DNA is TGTGCCAGCAGTGAAGGTGCGGGGGTTCGGGCTGAAGCTTTCTTT. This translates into CASSEGAGVRAEAFF.

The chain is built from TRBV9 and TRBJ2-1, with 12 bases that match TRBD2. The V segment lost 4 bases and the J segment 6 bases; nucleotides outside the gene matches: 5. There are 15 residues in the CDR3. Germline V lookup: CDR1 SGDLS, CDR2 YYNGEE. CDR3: CASSQLAGGINEQFF. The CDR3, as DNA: TGTGCCAGCAGCCAACTAGCGGGGGGCATCAATGAGCAGTTCTTC.